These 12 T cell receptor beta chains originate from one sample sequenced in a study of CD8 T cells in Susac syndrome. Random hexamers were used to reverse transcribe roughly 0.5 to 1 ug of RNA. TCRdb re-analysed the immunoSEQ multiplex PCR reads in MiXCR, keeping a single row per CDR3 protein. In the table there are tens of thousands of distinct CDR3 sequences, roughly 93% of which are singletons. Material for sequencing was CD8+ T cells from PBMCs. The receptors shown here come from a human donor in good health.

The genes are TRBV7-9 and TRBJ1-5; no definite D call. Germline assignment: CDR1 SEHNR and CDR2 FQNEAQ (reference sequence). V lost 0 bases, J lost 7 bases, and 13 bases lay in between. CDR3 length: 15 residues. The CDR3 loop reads CASSLAGSLRQPQHF. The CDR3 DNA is TGTGCCAGCAGCTTAGCGGGCAGTTTGAGACAGCCCCAGCATTTT.

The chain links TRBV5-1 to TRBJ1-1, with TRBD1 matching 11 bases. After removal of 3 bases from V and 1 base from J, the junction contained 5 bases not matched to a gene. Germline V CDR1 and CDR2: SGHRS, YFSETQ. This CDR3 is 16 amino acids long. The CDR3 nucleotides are TGCGCCAGCAGCTACGGACAGGGGGCCTCGAACACTGAAGCTTTCTTT. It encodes CASSYGQGASNTEAFF.

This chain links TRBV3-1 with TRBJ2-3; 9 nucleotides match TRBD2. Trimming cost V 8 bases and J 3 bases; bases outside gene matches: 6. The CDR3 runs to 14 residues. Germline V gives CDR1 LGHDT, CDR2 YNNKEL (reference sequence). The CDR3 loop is CASPPSGITDTQYF. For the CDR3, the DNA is TGTGCCAGCCCTCCTAGCGGGATTACAGATACGCAGTATTTT.

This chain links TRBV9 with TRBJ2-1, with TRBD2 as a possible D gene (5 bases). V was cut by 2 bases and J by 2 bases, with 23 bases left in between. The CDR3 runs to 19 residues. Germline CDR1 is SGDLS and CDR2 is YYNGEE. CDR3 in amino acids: CASSVPTGEGRWAYNEQFF. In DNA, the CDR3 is TGTGCCAGCAGCGTTCCGACTGGAGAGGGCAGGTGGGCCTACAATGAGCAGTTCTTC.

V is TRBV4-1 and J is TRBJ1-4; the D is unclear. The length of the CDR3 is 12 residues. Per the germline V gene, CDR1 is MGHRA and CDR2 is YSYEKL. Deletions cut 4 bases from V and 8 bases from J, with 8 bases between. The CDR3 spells CASSPGEEKLFF. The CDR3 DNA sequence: TGCGCCAGCAGCCCCGGAGAAGAAAAACTGTTTTTT.

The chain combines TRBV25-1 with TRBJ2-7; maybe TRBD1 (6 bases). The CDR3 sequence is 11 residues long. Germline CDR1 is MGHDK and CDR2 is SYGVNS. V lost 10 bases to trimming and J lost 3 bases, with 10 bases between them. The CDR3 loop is CAISRGYEQYF. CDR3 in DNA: TGTGCCATTTCCAGGGGCTACGAGCAGTACTTC.

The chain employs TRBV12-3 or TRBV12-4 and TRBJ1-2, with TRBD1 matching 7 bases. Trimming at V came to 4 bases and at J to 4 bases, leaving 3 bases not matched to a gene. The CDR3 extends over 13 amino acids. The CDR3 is CASSSGQAYGYTF. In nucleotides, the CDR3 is TGTGCCAGCAGTTCTGGACAGGCCTATGGCTACACCTTC.

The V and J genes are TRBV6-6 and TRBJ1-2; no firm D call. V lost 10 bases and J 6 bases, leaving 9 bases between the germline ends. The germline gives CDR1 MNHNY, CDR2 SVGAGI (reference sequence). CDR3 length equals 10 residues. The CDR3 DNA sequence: TGTGCCATTATGGCTAATGGCTACACCTTC. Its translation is CAIMANGYTF.

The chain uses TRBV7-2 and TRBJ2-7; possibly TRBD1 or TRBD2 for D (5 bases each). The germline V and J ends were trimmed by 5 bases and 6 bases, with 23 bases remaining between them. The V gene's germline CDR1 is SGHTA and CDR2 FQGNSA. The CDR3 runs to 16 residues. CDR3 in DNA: TGTGCCAGCAGCCCTACGACAGTGACGCCGGCGGGCGAGCAGTACTTC. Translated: CASSPTTVTPAGEQYF. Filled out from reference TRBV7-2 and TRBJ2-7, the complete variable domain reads GAGVSQSPSNKVTEKGKDVELRCDPISGHTALYWYRQSLGQGLEFLIYFQGNSAPDKSGLPSDRFSAERTGGSVSTLTIQRTQQEDSAVYLCASSPTTVTPAGEQYFGPGTRLTVT.

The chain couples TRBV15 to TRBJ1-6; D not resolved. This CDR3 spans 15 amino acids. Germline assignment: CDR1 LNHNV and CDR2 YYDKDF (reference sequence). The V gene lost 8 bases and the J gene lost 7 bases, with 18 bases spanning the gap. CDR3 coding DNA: TGTGCCACCGGGCGTCGGGCAGATAAAAATTCACCCCTCCACTTT. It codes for CATGRRADKNSPLHF.

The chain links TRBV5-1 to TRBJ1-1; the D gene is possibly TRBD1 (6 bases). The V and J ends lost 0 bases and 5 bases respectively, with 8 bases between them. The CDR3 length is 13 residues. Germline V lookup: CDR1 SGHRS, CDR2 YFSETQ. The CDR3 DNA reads TGCGCCAGCAGCTTGGAAGGGGGGACTGAAGCTTTCTTT. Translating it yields CASSLEGGTEAFF. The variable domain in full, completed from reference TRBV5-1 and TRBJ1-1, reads KAGVTQTPRYLIKTRGQQVTLSCSPISGHRSVSWYQQTPGQGLQFLFEYFSETQRNKGNFPGRFSGRQFSNSRSEMNVSTLELGDSALYLCASSLEGGTEAFFGQGTRLTVV.

The CDR3 nucleotides are TGTGCCTGGGCGGAAAAGCGGGAGCTTCTCTACAATGAGCAGTTCTTC. This sequence encodes CAWAEKRELLYNEQFF. V gene TRBV30 combines with J gene TRBJ2-1; 8 bases match TRBD2. The CDR3 length is 16 residues. V was pared by 5 bases and J by 3 bases, with 12 bases of the junction left unmatched. Germline CDR1 and CDR2: GTSNPN and SVGIG (reference sequence).